A selection of T cell receptor beta chains follows, all from one sample in a study of T cell repertoires in cytomegalovirus infection. TCRdb analysed the reads with MiXCR anew, one entry per CDR3 protein. The table has about 530,000 distinct CDR3 sequences, roughly 29% seen once. Sequences were obtained from PBMCs. These TCRs come from a human donor in good health (CMV status not recorded). Some clones in this sample may be carry-over from other donors' samples. The CDR3 runs from the conserved cysteine through the conserved F or W. D genes are given only for firm matches. Size tells how often a clone was seen (once, few, many) or the class of an expanded clone, and some rows leave it out.

-	-	TRBV12-3/TRBV12-4	TRBJ1-2	CASSLDPRARGYTF	TGTGCCAGCAGTTTAGATCCCCGGGCGAGGGGCTACACCTTC
-	-	TRBV30	TRBJ1-1	CAWSPAALVAFF	TGTGCCTGGAGTCCGGCGGCATTGGTGGCTTTCTTT
many	-	TRBV7-2	TRBJ1-5	CASSLMAASSNQPQHF	TGTGCCAGCAGCTTAATGGCAGCGTCGAGCAATCAGCCCCAGCATTTT
many	TRBD1	TRBV19	TRBJ1-2	CASRPGQGNPNYGYTF	TGTGCCAGTAGGCCAGGACAGGGGAATCCTAACTATGGCTACACCTTC
-	-	TRBV19	TRBJ2-1	CASSIGQGGVVFHEQFF	TGTGCCAGTAGTATAGGGCAGGGCGGAGTAGTTTTCCATGAGCAGTTCTTC
-	TRBD1	TRBV6-2/TRBV6-3	TRBJ2-7	CASSRQGAGDYEQYF	TGTGCCAGCAGTCGACAGGGGGCCGGGGACTACGAGCAGTACTTC
-	-	TRBV11-3	TRBJ2-1	CASTKEGPARNEQFF	TGTGCCAGCACCAAGGAAGGCCCCGCCCGCAATGAGCAGTTCTTC
-	-	TRBV14	TRBJ2-3	CASSQEKDWQSTDTQYF	TGTGCCAGCAGCCAAGAAAAGGACTGGCAAAGCACAGATACGCAGTATTTT
-	-	TRBV7-9	TRBJ1-5	CASSSELRQKQHF	TGTGCCAGCAGCTCTGAACTCCGACAGAAACAGCATTTT
-	-	TRBV7-2	TRBJ2-1	CASSFGRAYNEQFF	TGTGCCAGCAGCTTTGGTAGGGCGTACAATGAGCAGTTCTTC
-	-	TRBV11-3	TRBJ2-1	CASSLVWGDNEQFF	TGTGCCAGCAGCTTAGTGTGGGGGGACAATGAGCAGTTCTTC
-	-	TRBV12-3/TRBV12-4	TRBJ1-2	CASSFHSANYGYTF	TGTGCCAGCAGTTTTCACAGCGCTAACTATGGCTACACCTTC
few	TRBD2	TRBV19	TRBJ2-3	CASSSASGRADTQYF	TGTGCCAGTAGTTCAGCTAGCGGGAGGGCAGATACGCAGTATTTT
few	-	TRBV19	TRBJ1-2	CASRGSFGYTF	TGTGCCAGTAGAGGCAGTTTTGGCTACACCTTC
-	-	TRBV2	TRBJ1-3	CASSRLNSGNTIYF	TGTGCCAGCTCGAGGCTTAACTCTGGAAACACCATATATTTT
many	-	TRBV10-3	TRBJ2-5	CAISESGETQYF	TGTGCCATCAGTGAGTCGGGGGAGACCCAGTACTTC
-	-	TRBV20-1	TRBJ2-3	CSAQNPGSTQYF	TGCAGTGCTCAGAACCCGGGGAGTACGCAGTATTTT
once	-	TRBV20-1	TRBJ2-3	CSAGTTRDTQYF	TGCAGTGCCGGAACGACTCGAGATACGCAGTATTTT
-	-	TRBV29-1	TRBJ2-7	CSVERDTDSYEQYF	TGCAGCGTTGAAAGGGACACCGACTCCTACGAGCAGTACTTC
few	-	TRBV25-1	TRBJ1-2	CASRDQGYYGYTF	TGTGCCAGCAGAGACCAGGGGTACTATGGCTACACCTTC
-	TRBD2	TRBV12-3/TRBV12-4	TRBJ2-3	CASSTTGLAESASTDTQYF	TGTGCCAGCAGTACAACGGGACTAGCCGAATCCGCTAGCACAGATACGCAGTATTTT
many	-	TRBV5-6	TRBJ1-1	CASSLWGSPEAFF	TGTGCCAGCAGCTTGTGGGGAAGCCCTGAAGCTTTCTTT
-	-	TRBV18	TRBJ1-1	CASSPPSKGGTEAFF	TGTGCCAGCTCACCACCATCCAAGGGGGGCACTGAAGCTTTCTTT
-	-	TRBV25-1	TRBJ1-2	CASSNAGAGRGYTF	TGTGCCAGCAGTAACGCCGGGGCCGGCCGTGGCTACACCTTC
-	TRBD2	TRBV18	TRBJ2-1	CASSPLTSGSYEQFF	TGTGCCAGCTCACCCTTGACTAGCGGGAGTTATGAGCAGTTCTTC
many	-	TRBV6-1	TRBJ1-2	CASSERKNYGYTF	TGTGCCAGCAGTGAAAGAAAGAACTATGGCTACACCTTC
many	-	TRBV7-8	TRBJ2-1	CASSSLIGEQFF	TGTGCCAGCAGCTCACTTATAGGCGAGCAGTTCTTC
few	TRBD1	TRBV6-2/TRBV6-3	TRBJ1-2	CASSGQGSHGYTF	TGTGCCAGCAGTGGACAGGGGTCCCATGGCTACACCTTC
few	-	TRBV11-2	TRBJ1-1	CASSRSLEAFF	TGTGCCAGCAGTAGGAGTTTAGAAGCTTTCTTT
-	TRBD2	TRBV11-2	TRBJ2-1	CASSAPAGVNEQFF	TGTGCCAGCAGCGCTCCAGCGGGAGTAAATGAGCAGTTCTTC
many	TRBD1	TRBV7-2	TRBJ1-2	CASGRDRIVLRYGYTF	TGTGCCAGCGGCCGGGACAGGATAGTCCTTCGCTATGGCTACACCTTC
-	TRBD1	TRBV7-8	TRBJ1-2	CASSPTGTGQGYGYTF	TGTGCCAGCAGCCCAACCGGGACAGGGCAGGGCTATGGCTACACCTTC
-	-	TRBV6-2/TRBV6-3	TRBJ1-5	CASSYVTVYSNQPQHF	TGTGCCAGCAGTTACGTGACAGTTTATAGCAATCAGCCCCAGCATTTT
-	-	TRBV7-6	TRBJ2-1	CASSFHALNNEQFF	TGTGCCAGCAGCTTCCACGCCCTAAACAATGAGCAGTTCTTC
many	-	TRBV7-2	TRBJ1-1	CASSLAGRVGTEAFF	TGTGCCAGCAGCTTAGCGGGGAGGGTTGGTACTGAAGCTTTCTTT
-	-	TRBV4-2	TRBJ2-1	CASSPDPYNEQFF	TGTGCCAGCAGCCCGGACCCGTACAATGAGCAGTTCTTC
few	-	TRBV7-2	TRBJ2-3	CASSFGPNTQYF	TGTGCCAGCAGCTTCGGACCGAATACGCAGTATTTT
-	-	TRBV28	TRBJ1-4	CASGDTDNEKLFF	TGTGCCAGCGGGGACACCGATAATGAAAAACTGTTTTTT
-	-	TRBV27	TRBJ2-5	CASSGIPGPQETQYF	TGTGCCAGCAGTGGGATACCGGGCCCACAAGAGACCCAGTACTTC
-	TRBD1	TRBV19	TRBJ1-1	CASTPDRGFQAFF	TGTGCCAGTACCCCGGACAGGGGATTTCAAGCTTTCTTT
few	-	TRBV5-4	TRBJ2-1	CATALGRNNEQFF	TGTGCCACCGCGTTAGGACGAAACAATGAGCAGTTCTTC
-	-	TRBV25-1	TRBJ2-7	CASSGVPGHPYEQYF	TGTGCCAGCAGTGGGGTGCCAGGGCATCCCTACGAGCAGTACTTC
-	-	TRBV29-1	TRBJ1-4	CSVVGSEGEKLFF	TGCAGCGTCGTGGGTTCCGAGGGTGAAAAACTGTTTTTT
-	-	TRBV7-2	TRBJ1-5	CVSSLVGGLNQPQHF	TGTGTCAGCAGCTTAGTCGGGGGGCTCAATCAGCCCCAGCATTTT
few	-	TRBV7-3	TRBJ2-6	CASSLKPRDFTGANVLTF	TGTGCCAGCAGCTTAAAACCTCGTGATTTTACTGGGGCCAACGTCCTGACTTTC
-	TRBD2	TRBV19	TRBJ2-7	CASSISSGLYEQYF	TGTGCCAGTAGTATCTCTAGCGGTCTCTACGAGCAGTACTTC
few	TRBD2	TRBV6-5	TRBJ2-1	CASSYGTSDNEQFF	TGTGCCAGCAGTTACGGGACTAGCGACAATGAGCAGTTCTTC
-	-	TRBV7-2	TRBJ1-1	CASSPRVGTEAFF	TGTGCCAGCAGCCCCCGCGTGGGCACTGAAGCTTTCTTT
-	TRBD2	TRBV28	TRBJ2-7	CASSPGGAGGSYEQYF	TGTGCCAGCAGTCCTGGAGGGGCGGGAGGCTCCTACGAGCAGTACTTC
-	-	TRBV29-1	TRBJ2-1	CSVPIAYLTEQFF	TGCAGCGTTCCCATTGCTTACCTAACGGAGCAGTTCTTC
many	-	TRBV7-8	TRBJ1-4	CASSPRNLGEGKLFF	TGTGCCAGCAGCCCCCGCAATCTTGGGGAGGGAAAACTGTTTTTT
many	-	TRBV7-2	TRBJ2-3	CASSPEMTSFSTDTQYF	TGTGCCAGCAGCCCAGAAATGACTAGTTTTTCCACAGATACGCAGTATTTT
few	TRBD1	TRBV7-6	TRBJ2-7	CASSSTGLSSYEQYF	TGTGCCAGCAGTTCGACAGGGCTAAGCTCCTACGAGCAGTACTTC
-	TRBD2	TRBV15	TRBJ2-1	CATSPRASGRARLIDNEQFF	TGTGCCACCAGCCCTCGGGCTAGCGGGAGGGCCCGGCTAATAGACAATGAGCAGTTCTTC
few	TRBD1	TRBV28	TRBJ2-7	CASNRPGQGLGEQYF	TGTGCCAGCAATCGCCCGGGACAGGGTCTCGGCGAGCAGTACTTC
-	-	TRBV12-3/TRBV12-4	TRBJ2-7	CASSLQPYEQYF	TGTGCCAGCAGTTTGCAGCCCTACGAGCAGTACTTC
-	TRBD1	TRBV12-3/TRBV12-4	TRBJ1-1	CASRDRGMNTEAFF	TGTGCCAGCAGAGACAGGGGTATGAACACTGAAGCTTTCTTT
-	-	TRBV9	TRBJ1-1	CASSVGGRTEAFF	TGTGCCAGCAGCGTAGGGGGGCGTACTGAAGCTTTCTTT
few	TRBD1	TRBV6-2/TRBV6-3	TRBJ1-5	CASSSLATGVKQDQPQHF	TGTGCCAGCAGTTCCCTAGCGACAGGGGTGAAGCAGGATCAGCCCCAGCATTTT